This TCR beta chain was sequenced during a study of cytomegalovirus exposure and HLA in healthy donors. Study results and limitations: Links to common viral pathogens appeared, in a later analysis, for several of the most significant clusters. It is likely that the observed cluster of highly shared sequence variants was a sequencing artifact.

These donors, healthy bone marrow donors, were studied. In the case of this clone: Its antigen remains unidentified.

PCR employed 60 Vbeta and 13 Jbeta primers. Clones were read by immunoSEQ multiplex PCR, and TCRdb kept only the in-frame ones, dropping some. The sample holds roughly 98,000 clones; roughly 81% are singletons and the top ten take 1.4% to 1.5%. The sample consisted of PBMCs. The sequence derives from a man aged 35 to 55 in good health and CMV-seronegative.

Written as DNA, the CDR3 is TGTGCCAGCAGCTTTGGGCAGGGTGGCACAGATACGCAGTATTTT. Amino acids: CASSFGQGGTDTQYF. This chain connects TRBV7-2 to TRBJ2-3; tentatively, D is TRBD1 (5 bases). V was shortened by 3 bases and J by 1 base, with 11 bases between the two germline ends. The V gene's germline CDR1 is SGHTA and CDR2 FQGNSA. CDR3 size: 15 residues. The variable domain in full, completed from reference TRBV7-2 and TRBJ2-3, reads GAGVSQSPSNKVTEKGKDVELRCDPISGHTALYWYRQSLGQGLEFLIYFQGNSAPDKSGLPSDRFSAERTGGSVSTLTIQRTQQEDSAVYLCASSFGQGGTDTQYFGPGTRLTVL.